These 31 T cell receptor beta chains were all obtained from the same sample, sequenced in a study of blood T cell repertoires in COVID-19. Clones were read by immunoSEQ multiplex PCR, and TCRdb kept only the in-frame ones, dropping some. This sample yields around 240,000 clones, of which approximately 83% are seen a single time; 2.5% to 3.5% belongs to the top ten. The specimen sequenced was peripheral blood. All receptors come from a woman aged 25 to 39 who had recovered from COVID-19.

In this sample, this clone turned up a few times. This chain's CDR3 is CASSPGQAFSGNTIYF. The CDR3, as DNA: TGCGCCAGCAGCCCGGGACAGGCCTTCTCTGGAAACACCATATATTTT. This chain links TRBV5-1 with TRBJ1-3, with 8 bases lining up with TRBD1. The CDR3 loop spans 16 amino acids. V was pared by 4 bases and J by 0 bases, with 6 bases of the junction left unmatched. Germline V lookup: CDR1 SGHRS, CDR2 YFSETQ. The full variable domain, rest sourced from reference TRBV5-1 and TRBJ1-3, is KAGVTQTPRYLIKTRGQQVTLSCSPISGHRSVSWYQQTPGQGLQFLFEYFSETQRNKGNFPGRFSGRQFSNSRSEMNVSTLELGDSALYLCASSPGQAFSGNTIYFGEGSWLTVV.

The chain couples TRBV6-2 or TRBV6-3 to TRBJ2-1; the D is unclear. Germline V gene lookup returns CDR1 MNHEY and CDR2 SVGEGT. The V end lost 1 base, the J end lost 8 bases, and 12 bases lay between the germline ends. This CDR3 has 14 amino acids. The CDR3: CASSYLATLDEQFF. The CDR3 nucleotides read TGTGCCAGCAGTTACTTGGCCACCCTGGATGAGCAGTTCTTC.

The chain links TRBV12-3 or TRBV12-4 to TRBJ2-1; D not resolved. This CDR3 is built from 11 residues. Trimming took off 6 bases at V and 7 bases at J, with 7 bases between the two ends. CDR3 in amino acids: CASSPQNEQFF. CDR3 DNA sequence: TGTGCCAGCAGCCCCCAAAATGAGCAGTTCTTC.

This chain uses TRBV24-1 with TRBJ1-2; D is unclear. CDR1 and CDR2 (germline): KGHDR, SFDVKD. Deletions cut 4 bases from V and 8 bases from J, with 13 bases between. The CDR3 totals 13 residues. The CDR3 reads CATSDRWGDGYTF. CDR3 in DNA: TGTGCCACCAGTGACCGGTGGGGAGACGGCTACACCTTC.

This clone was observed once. The CDR3 loop reads CASSYRDRENTIYF. The CDR3 nucleotides read TGTGCCAGCAGTTACAGAGACAGGGAAAACACCATATATTTT. The V and J genes are TRBV6-5 and TRBJ1-3, with 7 positions matching TRBD1. The J segment lost 6 bases and the V segment lost 2 bases, leaving 4 bases of the junction unmatched. There are 14 residues in the CDR3. Germline V gives CDR1 MNHEY, CDR2 SVGAGI.

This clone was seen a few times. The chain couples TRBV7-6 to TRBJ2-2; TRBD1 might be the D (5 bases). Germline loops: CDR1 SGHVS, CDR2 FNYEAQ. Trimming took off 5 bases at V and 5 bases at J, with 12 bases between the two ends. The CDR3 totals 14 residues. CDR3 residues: CASSPTQGTGELFF. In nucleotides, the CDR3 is TGTGCCAGCAGCCCCACCCAGGGTACCGGGGAGCTGTTTTTT.

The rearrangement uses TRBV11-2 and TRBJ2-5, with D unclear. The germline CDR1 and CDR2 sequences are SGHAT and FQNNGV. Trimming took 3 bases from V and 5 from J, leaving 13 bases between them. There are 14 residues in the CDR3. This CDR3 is CASSFPWAYETQYF. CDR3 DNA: TGTGCCAGCAGCTTCCCGTGGGCCTATGAGACCCAGTACTTC.

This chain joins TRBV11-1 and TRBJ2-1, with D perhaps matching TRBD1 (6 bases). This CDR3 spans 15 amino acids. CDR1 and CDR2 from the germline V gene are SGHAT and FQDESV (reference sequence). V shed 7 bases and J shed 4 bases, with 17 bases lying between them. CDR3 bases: TGTGCCAGCACGATTGGGGGCGCGTCATACAATGAGCAGTTCTTC. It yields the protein CASTIGGASYNEQFF.

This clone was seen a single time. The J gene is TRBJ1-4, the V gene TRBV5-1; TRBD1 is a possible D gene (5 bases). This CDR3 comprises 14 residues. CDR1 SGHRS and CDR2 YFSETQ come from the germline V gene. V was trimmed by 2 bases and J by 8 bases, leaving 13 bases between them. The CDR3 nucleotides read TGCGCCAGCAGCTTTACCGGGGGTACGGAAAAACTGTTTTTT. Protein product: CASSFTGGTEKLFF. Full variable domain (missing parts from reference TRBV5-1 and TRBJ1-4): KAGVTQTPRYLIKTRGQQVTLSCSPISGHRSVSWYQQTPGQGLQFLFEYFSETQRNKGNFPGRFSGRQFSNSRSEMNVSTLELGDSALYLCASSFTGGTEKLFFGSGTQLSVL.

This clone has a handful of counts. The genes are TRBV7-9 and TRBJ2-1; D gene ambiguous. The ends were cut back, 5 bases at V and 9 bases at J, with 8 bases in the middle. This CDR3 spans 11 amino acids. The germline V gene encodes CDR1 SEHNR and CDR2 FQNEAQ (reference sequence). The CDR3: CASSVDTEQFF. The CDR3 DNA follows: TGTGCCAGCAGCGTTGACACTGAGCAGTTCTTC.

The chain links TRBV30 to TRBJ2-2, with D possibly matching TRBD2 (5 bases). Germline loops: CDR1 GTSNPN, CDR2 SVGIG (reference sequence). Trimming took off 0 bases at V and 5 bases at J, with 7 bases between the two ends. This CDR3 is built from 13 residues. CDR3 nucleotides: TGTGCCTGGAGTGTACTAGAGACCGGGGAGCTGTTTTTT. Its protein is CAWSVLETGELFF.

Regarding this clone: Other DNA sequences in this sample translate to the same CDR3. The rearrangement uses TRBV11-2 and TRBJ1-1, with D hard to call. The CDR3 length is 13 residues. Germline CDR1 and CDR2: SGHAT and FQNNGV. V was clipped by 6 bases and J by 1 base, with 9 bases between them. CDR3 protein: CASSYGGNTEAFF. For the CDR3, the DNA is TGTGCCAGCAGTTATGGAGGGAACACTGAAGCTTTCTTT.

CDR3 coding DNA: TGTGCTAGTGGTTTCGGGCAGGGAAATGGAAACACCATATATTTT. Translating it yields CASGFGQGNGNTIYF. The rearrangement links TRBV12-5 to TRBJ1-3; the D gene is possibly TRBD1 (5 bases). Trimming shortened V by 3 bases and J by 3 bases, and 12 bases separated the two germline ends. Germline CDR1 and CDR2: LGHNT and FRNRAP. There are 15 residues in the CDR3.

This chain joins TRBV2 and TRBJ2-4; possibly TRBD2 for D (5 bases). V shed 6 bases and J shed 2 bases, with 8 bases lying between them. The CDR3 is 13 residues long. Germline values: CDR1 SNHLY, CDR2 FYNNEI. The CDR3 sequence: CASSTGTKNIQYF. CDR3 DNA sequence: TGTGCCAGCAGCACCGGGACCAAAAACATTCAGTACTTC.

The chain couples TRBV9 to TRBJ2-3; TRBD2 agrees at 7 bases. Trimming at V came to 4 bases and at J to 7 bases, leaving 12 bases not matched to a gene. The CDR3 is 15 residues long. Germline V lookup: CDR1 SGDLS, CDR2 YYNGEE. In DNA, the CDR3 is TGTGCCAGCAGCACCGGGACTACCCGGTCACATACGCAGTATTTT. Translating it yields CASSTGTTRSHTQYF. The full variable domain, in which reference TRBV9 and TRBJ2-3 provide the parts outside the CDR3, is DSGVTQTPKHLITATGQRVTLRCSPRSGDLSVYWYQQSLDQGLQFLIQYYNGEERAKGNILERFSAQQFPDLHSELNLSSLELGDSALYFCASSTGTTRSHTQYFGPGTRLTVL.

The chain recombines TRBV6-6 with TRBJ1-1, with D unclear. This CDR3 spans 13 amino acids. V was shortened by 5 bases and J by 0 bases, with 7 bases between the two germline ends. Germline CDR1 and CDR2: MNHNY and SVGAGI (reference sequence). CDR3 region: CASSPALNTEAFF. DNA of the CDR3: TGTGCCAGCAGTCCCGCGTTGAACACTGAAGCTTTCTTT.

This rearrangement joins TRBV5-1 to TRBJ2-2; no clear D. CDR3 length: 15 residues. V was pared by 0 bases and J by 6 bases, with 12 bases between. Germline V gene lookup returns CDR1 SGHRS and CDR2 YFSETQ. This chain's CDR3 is CASSLVLGPAGELFF. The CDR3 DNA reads TGCGCCAGCAGCTTGGTTCTAGGTCCGGCCGGGGAGCTGTTTTTT.

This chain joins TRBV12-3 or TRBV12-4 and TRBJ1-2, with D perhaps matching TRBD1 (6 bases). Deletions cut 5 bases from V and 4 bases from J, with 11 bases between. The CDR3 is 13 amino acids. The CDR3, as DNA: TGTGCCAGCAGTCACTCGGACAGCTATGGCTACACCTTC. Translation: CASSHSDSYGYTF.

The CDR3 reads CASSISSEAGMAGANVLTF. The CDR3, as DNA: TGTGCCAGCAGCATCTCCTCGGAGGCGGGTATGGCTGGGGCCAACGTCCTGACTTTC. The V gene is TRBV9, the J gene TRBJ2-6, with D possibly being TRBD2 (5 bases). CDR3 length equals 19 residues. Germline V gives CDR1 SGDLS, CDR2 YYNGEE. V dropped 4 bases and J dropped 2 bases, with 22 bases sitting between them.

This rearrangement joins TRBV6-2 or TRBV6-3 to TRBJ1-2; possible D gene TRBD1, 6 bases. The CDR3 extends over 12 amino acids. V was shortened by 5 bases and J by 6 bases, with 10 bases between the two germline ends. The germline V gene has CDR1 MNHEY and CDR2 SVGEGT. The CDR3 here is CASSNRVHGYTF. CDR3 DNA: TGTGCCAGCAGTAACAGGGTTCATGGCTACACCTTC.

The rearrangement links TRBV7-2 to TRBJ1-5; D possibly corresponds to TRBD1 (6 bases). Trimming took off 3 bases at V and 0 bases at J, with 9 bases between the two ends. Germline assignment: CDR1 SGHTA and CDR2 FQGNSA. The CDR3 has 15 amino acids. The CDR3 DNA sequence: TGTGCCAGCAGCTTGACAGGCCCTAGCAATCAGCCCCAGCATTTT. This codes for CASSLTGPSNQPQHF.

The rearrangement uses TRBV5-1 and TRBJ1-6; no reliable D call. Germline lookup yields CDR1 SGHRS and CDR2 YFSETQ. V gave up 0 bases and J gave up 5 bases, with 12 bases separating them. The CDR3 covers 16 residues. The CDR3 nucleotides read TGCGCCAGCAGCTTGGACAGTCCCTCTAATAATTCACCCCTCCACTTT. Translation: CASSLDSPSNNSPLHF.

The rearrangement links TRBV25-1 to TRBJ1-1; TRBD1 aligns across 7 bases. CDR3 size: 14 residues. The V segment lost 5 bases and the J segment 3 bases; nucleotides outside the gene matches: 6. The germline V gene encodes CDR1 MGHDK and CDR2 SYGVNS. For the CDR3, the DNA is TGTGCCAGCAGTCAGGGGGGTATGGACACTGAAGCTTTCTTT. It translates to CASSQGGMDTEAFF. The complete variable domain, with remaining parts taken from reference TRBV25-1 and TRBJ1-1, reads EADIYQTPRYLVIGTGKKITLECSQTMGHDKMYWYQQDPGMELHLIHYSYGVNSTEKGDLSSESTVSRIRTEHFPLTLESARPSHTSQYLCASSQGGMDTEAFFGQGTRLTVV.

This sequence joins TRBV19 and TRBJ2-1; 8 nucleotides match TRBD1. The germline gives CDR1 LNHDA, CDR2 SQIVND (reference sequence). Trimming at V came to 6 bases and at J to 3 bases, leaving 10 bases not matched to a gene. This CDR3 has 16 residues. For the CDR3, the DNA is TGTGCCAGTAGCCAATACGGGACAGGTAACTACAATGAGCAGTTCTTC. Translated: CASSQYGTGNYNEQFF.

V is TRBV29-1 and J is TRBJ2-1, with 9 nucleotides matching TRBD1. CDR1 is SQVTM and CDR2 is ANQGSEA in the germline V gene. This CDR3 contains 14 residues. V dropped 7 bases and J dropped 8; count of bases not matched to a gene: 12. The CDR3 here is CSAQPGQGKYEQFF. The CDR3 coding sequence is TGCAGCGCTCAACCGGGACAGGGCAAGTATGAGCAGTTCTTC.

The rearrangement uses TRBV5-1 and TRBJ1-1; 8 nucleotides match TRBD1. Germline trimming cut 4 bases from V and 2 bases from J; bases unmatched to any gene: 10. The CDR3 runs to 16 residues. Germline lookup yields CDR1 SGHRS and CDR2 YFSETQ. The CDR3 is CASSHQGTGGNTEAFF. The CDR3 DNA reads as TGCGCCAGCAGCCATCAGGGGACAGGTGGAAACACTGAAGCTTTCTTT.

The CDR3 reads CASRQGWEEQFF. The CDR3 nucleotides are TGTGCCAGCCGACAGGGGTGGGAGGAGCAGTTCTTC. The chain has TRBV19 and TRBJ2-1, with 8 bases identical to TRBD1. From germline, CDR1 is LNHDA and CDR2 SQIVND (reference sequence). There are 12 residues in the CDR3. V was clipped by 9 bases and J by 10 bases; unmatched bases: 8.

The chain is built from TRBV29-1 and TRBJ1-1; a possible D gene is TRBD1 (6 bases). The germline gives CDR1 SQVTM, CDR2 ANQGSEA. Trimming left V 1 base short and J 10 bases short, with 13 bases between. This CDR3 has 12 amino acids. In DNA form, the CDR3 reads TGCAGCGTTGAAGGCACAGGGAGAGTAGCTTTCTTT. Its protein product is CSVEGTGRVAFF.

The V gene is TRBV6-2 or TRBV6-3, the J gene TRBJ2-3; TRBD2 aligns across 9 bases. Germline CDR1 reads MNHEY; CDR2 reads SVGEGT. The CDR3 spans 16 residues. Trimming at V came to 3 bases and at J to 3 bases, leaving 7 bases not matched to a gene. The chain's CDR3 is CASSYTAGGPTDTQYF. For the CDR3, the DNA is TGTGCCAGCAGTTATACGGCGGGGGGGCCGACAGATACGCAGTATTTT.

The CDR3 nucleotides read TGTGCCAGCAGACTAGGGCCTAGAAGCCACTCTGGAAACACCATATATTTT. It codes for CASRLGPRSHSGNTIYF. V is TRBV28 and J is TRBJ1-3, with no clear D. Germline V CDR1 and CDR2: MDHEN, SYDVKM. The CDR3 loop spans 17 amino acids. The V and J ends lost 6 bases and 0 bases respectively, with 18 bases between them.

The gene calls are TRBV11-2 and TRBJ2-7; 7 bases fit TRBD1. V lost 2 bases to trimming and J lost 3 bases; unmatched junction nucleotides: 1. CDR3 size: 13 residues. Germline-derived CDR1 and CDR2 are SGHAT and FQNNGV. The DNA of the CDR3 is TGTGCCAGCAGCTTAAGGGACAGCTACGAGCAGTACTTC. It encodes CASSLRDSYEQYF.